This T cell receptor (beta chain) was recovered during a study of blood T cell repertoires in COVID-19. About the research overall: Acute and convalescent COVID-19 specimens originated in the United States, Italy and Spain. PBMCs, B-cell-depleted T cells, or T cells were the source of the cDNA or gDNA that made up the material.

V gave up 2 bases and J gave up 2 bases, with 12 bases separating them. The CDR3 runs 15 residues. CDR1 is KGHSH, CDR2 LQKENI, per germline. As originally analysed: Reference gene primer amplification gave nucleated cell count estimates. TCRdb's copy holds only in-frame clones and misses some; the assay was immunoSEQ multiplex PCR. Clonal size and the V and J genes are those of that table, whereas D and trimming came from the DNA. Among more than 95,000 clones, 81% were seen once, and the ten largest hold 30% to 45%. Sequences were obtained from peripheral blood. The TCR was taken from a man older than 75 with acute or convalescent COVID-19. This sequence joins TRBV18 and TRBJ1-2, with D unclear. CDR3 nucleotides: TGTGCCAGCTCACCATCCGCGGAGCGAAACTATGGCTACACCTTC. Amino acid sequence: CASSPSAERNYGYTF.